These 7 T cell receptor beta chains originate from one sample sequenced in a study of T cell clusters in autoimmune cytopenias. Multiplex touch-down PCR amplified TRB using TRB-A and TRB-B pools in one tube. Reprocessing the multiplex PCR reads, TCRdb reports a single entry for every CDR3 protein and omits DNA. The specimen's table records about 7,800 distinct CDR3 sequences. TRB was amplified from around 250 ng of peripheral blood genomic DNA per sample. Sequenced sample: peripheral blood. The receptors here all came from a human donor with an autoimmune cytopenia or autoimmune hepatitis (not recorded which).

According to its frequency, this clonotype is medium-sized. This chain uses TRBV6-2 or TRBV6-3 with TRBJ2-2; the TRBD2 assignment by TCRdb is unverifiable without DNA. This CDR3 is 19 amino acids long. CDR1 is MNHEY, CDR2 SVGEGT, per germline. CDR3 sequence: CASSYSIRREMISAGELFF.

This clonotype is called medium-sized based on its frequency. The CDR3 sequence is CSAIEVSGRNF. This chain joins TRBV20-1 and TRBJ2-7; as DNA is missing, the TRBD1 call by TCRdb cannot be tested. Per germline, CDR1 DFQATT and CDR2 SNEGSKA (reference sequence). The CDR3 consists of 11 residues.

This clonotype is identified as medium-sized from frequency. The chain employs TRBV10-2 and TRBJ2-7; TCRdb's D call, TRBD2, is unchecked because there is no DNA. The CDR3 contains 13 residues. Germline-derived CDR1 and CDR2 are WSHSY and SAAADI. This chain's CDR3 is CASRGTATYEQYF.

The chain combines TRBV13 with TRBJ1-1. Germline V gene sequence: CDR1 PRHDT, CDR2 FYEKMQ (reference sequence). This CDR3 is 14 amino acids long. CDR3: CASSALTGPPEAFF.

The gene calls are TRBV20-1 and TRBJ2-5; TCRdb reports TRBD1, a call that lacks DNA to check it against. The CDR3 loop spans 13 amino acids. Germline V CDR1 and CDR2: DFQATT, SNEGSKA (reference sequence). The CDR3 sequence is CSARVATRETQYF.

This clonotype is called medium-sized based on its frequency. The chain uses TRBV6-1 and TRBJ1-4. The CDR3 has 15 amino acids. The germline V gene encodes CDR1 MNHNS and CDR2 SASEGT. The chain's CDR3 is CASSGMGTVNEKLFF.

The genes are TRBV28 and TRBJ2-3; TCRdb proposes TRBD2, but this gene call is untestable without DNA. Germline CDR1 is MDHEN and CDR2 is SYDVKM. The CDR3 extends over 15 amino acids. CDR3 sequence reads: CASSPASFRTDTQYF.